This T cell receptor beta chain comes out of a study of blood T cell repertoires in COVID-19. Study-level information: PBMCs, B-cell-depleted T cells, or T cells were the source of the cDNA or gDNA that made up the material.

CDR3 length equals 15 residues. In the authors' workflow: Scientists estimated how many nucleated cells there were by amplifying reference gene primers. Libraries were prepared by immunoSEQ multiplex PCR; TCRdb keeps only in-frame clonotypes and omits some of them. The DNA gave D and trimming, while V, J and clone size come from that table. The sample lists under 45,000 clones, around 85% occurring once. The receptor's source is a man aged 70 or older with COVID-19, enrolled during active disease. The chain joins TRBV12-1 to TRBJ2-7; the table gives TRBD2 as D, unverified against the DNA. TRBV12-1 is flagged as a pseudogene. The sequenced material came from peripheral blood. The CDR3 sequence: CASSCALAGVYEQYF. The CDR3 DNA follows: TGTGCCAGCAGCTGCGCTCTAGCGGGAGTCTACGAGCAGTACTTC.